These 8 T cell receptor beta chains were sequenced from one sample in a study of blood T cell repertoires in COVID-19. Produced via immunoSEQ multiplex PCR; TCRdb's table is partial and in-frame only. Seen here are around 270,000 clones, roughly 84% observed once, and the top ten hold approximately 14%. Sequenced: peripheral blood. The receptor set was obtained from a person aged 70 to 85 with COVID-19, enrolled during active disease.

V gene TRBV9 combines with J gene TRBJ2-1; the D gene is possibly TRBD2 (5 bases). Germline CDR1 reads SGDLS; CDR2 reads YYNGEE. V shed 4 bases and J shed 0 bases, with 23 bases lying between them. This CDR3 region has 19 residues. CDR3 in DNA: TGTGCCAGCAGCTCTCCTTCGGGGTCCCGATTCAGCTCCTACAATGAGCAGTTCTTC. Its protein is CASSSPSGSRFSSYNEQFF.

This sequence joins TRBV5-1 and TRBJ1-2; 7 bases agree with TRBD1. Germline V gene lookup returns CDR1 SGHRS and CDR2 YFSETQ. J gave up 4 bases and V 3 bases, and 6 bases lay outside the gene matches. The CDR3 sequence is 14 residues long. Written as DNA, the CDR3 is TGCGCCAGCAGCTACTCGACAGGGAGCTATGGCTACACCTTC. Its protein is CASSYSTGSYGYTF.

This clone was recorded a few times. CDR3 sequence reads: CASSPLAGDWYGNTIYF. CDR3 DNA: TGTGCCAGCAGTCCCCTAGCCGGGGATTGGTATGGAAACACCATATATTTT. The chain employs TRBV28 and TRBJ1-3; D gene unclear. V shed 5 bases and J shed 3 bases, with 20 bases lying between them. The germline V gene encodes CDR1 MDHEN and CDR2 SYDVKM. This CDR3 has 17 amino acids.

The chain carries TRBV7-2 and TRBJ2-2, with 7 bases that match TRBD2. Per the germline V gene, CDR1 is SGHTA and CDR2 is FQGNSA. This CDR3 spans 18 amino acids. Trimming removed 1 base from V and 7 bases from J; junction bases left unmatched: 15. The CDR3 spells CASSLVAGFPSGGGELFF. The DNA of the CDR3 is TGTGCCAGCAGCTTAGTGGCGGGTTTCCCTTCGGGGGGCGGGGAGCTGTTTTTT. Full variable domain (remainder filled in from reference TRBV7-2 and TRBJ2-2): GAGVSQSPSNKVTEKGKDVELRCDPISGHTALYWYRQSLGQGLEFLIYFQGNSAPDKSGLPSDRFSAERTGGSVSTLTIQRTQQEDSAVYLCASSLVAGFPSGGGELFFGEGSRLTVL.

The CDR3 DNA reads TGTGCCACCAGCAGAGATAACAGGGGGTTGGACGAGCAGTACTTC. This sequence encodes CATSRDNRGLDEQYF. V is TRBV15 and J is TRBJ2-7, with 8 bases lining up with TRBD1. Germline V gene data show CDR1 as LNHNV and CDR2 as YYDKDF (reference sequence). CDR3 length: 15 amino acids. V lost 0 bases, J lost 5 bases, and 6 bases stayed unmatched.

The chain employs TRBV3-1 (or the pseudogene TRBV3-2) and TRBJ1-5; TRBD1 agrees at 9 bases. The V gene end was trimmed by 3 bases and the J gene end by 6 bases; junction bases not matched to a gene: 3. Per germline, CDR1 LGHDT and CDR2 YNNKEL (reference sequence). This CDR3 has 14 residues. CDR3 protein: CASSHGTGFQPQHF. As DNA, the CDR3 is TGTGCCAGCAGCCACGGGACAGGGTTTCAGCCCCAGCATTTT.

This clone was detected once. The gene calls are TRBV7-3 and TRBJ2-5, with TRBD1 matching 9 bases. Germline CDR1 is SGHTA and CDR2 is FQGTGA. V lost 5 bases and J lost 2; bases outside the gene matches: 12. The length of the CDR3 is 17 residues. CDR3 in DNA: TGTGCCAGCAGCGTAAGGGTCCGGGACAGGGAACAAGAGACCCAGTACTTC. It codes for CASSVRVRDREQETQYF.

This chain connects TRBV6-5 to TRBJ2-7; possible D gene TRBD2, 6 bases. Trimming stripped 7 bases from V and 3 bases from J, with 10 bases between. Per germline, CDR1 MNHEY and CDR2 SVGAGI. This CDR3 region has 12 residues. In DNA form, the CDR3 reads TGTGCCAGCACGGATAGCGGCTACGAGCAGTACTTC. The encoded protein is CASTDSGYEQYF.